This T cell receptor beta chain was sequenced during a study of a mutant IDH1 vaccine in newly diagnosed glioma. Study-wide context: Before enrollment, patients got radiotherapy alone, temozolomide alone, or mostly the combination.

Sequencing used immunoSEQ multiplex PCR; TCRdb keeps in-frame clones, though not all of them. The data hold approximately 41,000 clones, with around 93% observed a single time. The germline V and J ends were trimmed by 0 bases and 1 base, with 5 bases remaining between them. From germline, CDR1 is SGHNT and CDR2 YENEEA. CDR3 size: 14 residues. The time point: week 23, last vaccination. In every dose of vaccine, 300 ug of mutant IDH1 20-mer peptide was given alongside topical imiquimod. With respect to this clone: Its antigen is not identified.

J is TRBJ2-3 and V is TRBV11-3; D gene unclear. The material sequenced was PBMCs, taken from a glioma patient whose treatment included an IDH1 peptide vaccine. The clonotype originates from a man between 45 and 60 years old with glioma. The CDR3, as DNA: TGTGCCAGCAGCTTAGATCGACGCACAGATACGCAGTATTTT. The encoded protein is CASSLDRRTDTQYF.